This T cell receptor beta chain is from a study of CD8 T cells in Susac syndrome. RNA in amounts of about 0.5 to 1 ug was reverse transcribed with random hexamers. TCRdb called the immunoSEQ multiplex PCR reads again in MiXCR, with one record for every CDR3 protein. The sample lists some 220,000 distinct CDR3 sequences; 95% were seen once. The CDR3 contains 14 residues. Trimming took off 4 bases at V and 4 bases at J, with 10 bases between the two ends. In germline, CDR1 is LGHDT, CDR2 YNNKEL (reference sequence). The rearrangement links TRBV3-1 to TRBJ1-4; D is ambiguous. The sample taken for sequencing was CD4+ T cells from PBMCs. This receptor was identified in a human donor with multiple sclerosis. The CDR3 DNA is TGTGCCAGCAGCCTGACGGGCGATAATGAAAAACTGTTTTTT. Amino acid sequence: CASSLTGDNEKLFF.